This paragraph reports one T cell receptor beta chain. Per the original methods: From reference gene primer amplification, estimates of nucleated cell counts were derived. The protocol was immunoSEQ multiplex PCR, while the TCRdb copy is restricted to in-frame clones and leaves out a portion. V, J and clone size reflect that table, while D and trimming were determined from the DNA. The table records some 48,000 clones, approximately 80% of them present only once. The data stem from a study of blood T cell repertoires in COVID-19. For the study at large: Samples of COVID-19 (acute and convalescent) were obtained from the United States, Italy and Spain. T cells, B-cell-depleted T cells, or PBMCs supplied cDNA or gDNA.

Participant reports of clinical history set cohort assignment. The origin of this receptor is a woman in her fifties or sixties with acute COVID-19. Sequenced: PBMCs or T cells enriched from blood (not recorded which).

CDR3 sequence: CASSSTAPNEKLFF. The DNA for the CDR3 is TGTGCCAGCAGTTCGACAGCCCCTAATGAAAAACTGTTTTTT. The chain employs TRBV28 and TRBJ1-4; weak D call: TRBD1 (5 bases). The V gene's germline CDR1 is MDHEN and CDR2 SYDVKM. This CDR3 has 14 amino acids. V lost 4 bases, J lost 3 bases, and 9 bases lay in between.